One T cell receptor beta chain is described in this entry. What it binds is not known. The length of the CDR3 is 13 residues. V was pared by 7 bases and J by 8 bases, with 8 bases of the junction left unmatched. Germline loops: CDR1 LNHDA, CDR2 SQIVND (reference sequence). This entry is derived from a study of regulatory T cells in long-lasting Graves disease. Study-wide findings and caveats: Persistent-disease Graves' patients showed less TCR diversity than new cases.

Documented time point: newly diagnosed GD, antithyroid drugs for less than 3 months. PBMC RNA served as the TCR library source. CDR3 regions were amplified by Arm-PCR using iRepertoire HTBI primers to build TCR beta libraries. TCRdb re-called the multiplex PCR reads with MiXCR, one entry per CDR3 protein. The table shows some 350,000 distinct CDR3 sequences, with 15% to 20% occurring only once. Separately, the same data were catalogued under a study of T cells in Graves' hyperthyroidism and ophthalmopathy. As that report states: Newly diagnosed hyperthyroidism patients aged 18 to 65 years had disease lasting under 2 months. During a first-round RT-PCR of the TCR CDR3, the HTBI primer set was used.

This rearrangement joins TRBV19 to TRBJ1-5, with 7 bases lining up with TRBD1. This sequence was found in a woman younger than 30 with Graves disease. The starting material was peripheral blood mononuclear cells (PBMCs), obtained at new diagnosis, from a patient treated with antithyroid drugs. The CDR3 loop is CASTQTGPKPQHF. The CDR3 DNA reads TGTGCCAGTACCCAGACAGGGCCGAAGCCCCAGCATTTT.